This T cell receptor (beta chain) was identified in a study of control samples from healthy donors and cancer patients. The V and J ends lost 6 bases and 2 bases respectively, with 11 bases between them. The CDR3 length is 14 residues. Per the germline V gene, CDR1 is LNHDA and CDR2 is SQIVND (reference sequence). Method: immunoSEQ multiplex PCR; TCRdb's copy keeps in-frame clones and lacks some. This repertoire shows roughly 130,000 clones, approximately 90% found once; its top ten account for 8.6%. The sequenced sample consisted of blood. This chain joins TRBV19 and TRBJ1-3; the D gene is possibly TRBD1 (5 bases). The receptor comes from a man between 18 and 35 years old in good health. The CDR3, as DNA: TGTGCCAGTAGACCCACAGGAGCTGGAAACACCATATATTTT. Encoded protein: CASRPTGAGNTIYF.